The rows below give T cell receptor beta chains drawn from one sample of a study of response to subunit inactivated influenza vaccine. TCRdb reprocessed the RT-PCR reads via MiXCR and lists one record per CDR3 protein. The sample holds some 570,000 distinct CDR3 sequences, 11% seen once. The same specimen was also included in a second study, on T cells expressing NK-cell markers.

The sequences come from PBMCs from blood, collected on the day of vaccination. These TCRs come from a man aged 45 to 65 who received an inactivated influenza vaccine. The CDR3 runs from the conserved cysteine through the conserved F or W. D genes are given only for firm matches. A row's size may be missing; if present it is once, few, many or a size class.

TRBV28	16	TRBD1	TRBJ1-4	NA	TGTGCCAGCAGTTCCCCCGACGGGACAGGGTTGCAAAAACTGTTTTTT	CASSSPDGTGLQKLFF
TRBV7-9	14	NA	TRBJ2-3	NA	TGTGCCAGCGTGGAGGTCGGGCCTCAGGATACGCAGTATTTT	CASVEVGPQDTQYF
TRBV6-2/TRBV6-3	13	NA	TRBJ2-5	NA	TGTGCCAGCCTACCGGGACAAAAAGAGACCCAGTACTTC	CASLPGQKETQYF
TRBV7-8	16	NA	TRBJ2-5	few	TGTGCCAGCAGCGCGAAGAGGGTTCAGGTTGGTGAGACCCAGTACTTC	CASSAKRVQVGETQYF
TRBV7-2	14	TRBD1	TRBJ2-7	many	TGTGCCAGCAGCTCCCGGACAGGGGCATACGAGCAGTACTTC	CASSSRTGAYEQYF
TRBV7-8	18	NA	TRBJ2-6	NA	TGTGCCAGCAGCTTAGAACTCTCCCTTGGCTCTGGGGCCAACGTCCTGACTTTC	CASSLELSLGSGANVLTF
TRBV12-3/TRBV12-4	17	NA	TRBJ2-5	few	TGTGCCAGCAGTTGGGCACCTAATGGACACCTCACAGGAGACCAGTACTTC	CASSWAPNGHLTGDQYF
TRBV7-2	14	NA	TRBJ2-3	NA	TGTGCCAGCAGCCTAAACCCGGGACTCGATACGCAGTATTTT	CASSLNPGLDTQYF
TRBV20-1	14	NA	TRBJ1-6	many	TGCAGTGCTAGAGTTAGTGACGGGCCTTCACCCCTCCACTTT	CSARVSDGPSPLHF
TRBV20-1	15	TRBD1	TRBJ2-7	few	TGCAGTGCTAGACCCTCGACAGGGAGTGTCTACGAGCAGTACTTC	CSARPSTGSVYEQYF
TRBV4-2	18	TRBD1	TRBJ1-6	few	TGTGCCAGCAGCCCCTCGACAGGGAAAAGCTCCTATAATTCACCCCTCCACTTT	CASSPSTGKSSYNSPLHF
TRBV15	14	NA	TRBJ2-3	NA	TGTGCCACCAGCCAAGGGGCGGGATCAGATACGCAGTATTTT	CATSQGAGSDTQYF
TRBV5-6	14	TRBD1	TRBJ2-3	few	TGTGCCAGCAGCCAGGGACAGGGCATAGATACGCAGTATTTT	CASSQGQGIDTQYF
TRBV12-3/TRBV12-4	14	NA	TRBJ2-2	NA	TGTGCCAGCAGTTCTTTGGGGGCCACCGGGGAGCTGTTTTTT	CASSSLGATGELFF
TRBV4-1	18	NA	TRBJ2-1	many	TGCGCCAGCAGCCACTGGCGCAGAACGCAACTCTCCTACAATGAGCAGTTCTTC	CASSHWRRTQLSYNEQFF
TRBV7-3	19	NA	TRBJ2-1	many	TGTGCCAGCAGCTTGGGGCCTATCTCGGGCTCGAAGGGCTACAATGAGCAGTTCTTC	CASSLGPISGSKGYNEQFF
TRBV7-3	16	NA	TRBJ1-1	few	TGTGCCAGCAGCTTATCCTCCAGCTCTATGAACACTGAAGCTTTCTTT	CASSLSSSSMNTEAFF
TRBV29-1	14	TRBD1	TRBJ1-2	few	TGCAGCGTTGGGGCGGACAGGGGCATCTATGGCTACACCTTC	CSVGADRGIYGYTF
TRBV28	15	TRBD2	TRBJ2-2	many	TGCGCCAGCAGAAGGACTAGCGGTAACACCGGGGAGCTGTTTTTT	CASRRTSGNTGELFF
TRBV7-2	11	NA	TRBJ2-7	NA	TGTGCCAGCAAGAACTCCTACGAGCAGTACTTC	CASKNSYEQYF
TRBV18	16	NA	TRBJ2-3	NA	TGTGCCAGCTCACCATTGGGACAAACCACCACAGATACGCAGTATTTT	CASSPLGQTTTDTQYF
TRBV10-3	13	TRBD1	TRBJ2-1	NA	TGTGCCATCAAGGGGGCGGGTGTATTTGAGCAGTTCTTC	CAIKGAGVFEQFF
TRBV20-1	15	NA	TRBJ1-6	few	TGCAGTGCTGGTAGTACGTTCAGATCAAATTCACCCCTCCACTTT	CSAGSTFRSNSPLHF
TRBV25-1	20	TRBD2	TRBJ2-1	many	TGTGCCAGCAGTGAATGGGTTTCTAGCGGGAGCAACAAAGCCTACAATGAGCAGTTCTTC	CASSEWVSSGSNKAYNEQFF
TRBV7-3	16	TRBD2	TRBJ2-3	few	TGTGCCAGCAGCCGGGGGACTAGCGGTTTGTTAGATACGCAGTATTTT	CASSRGTSGLLDTQYF
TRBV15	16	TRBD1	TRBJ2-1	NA	TGTGCCACCAGCAGAGATAGGGACAGAGAATACAATGAGCAGTTCTTC	CATSRDRDREYNEQFF
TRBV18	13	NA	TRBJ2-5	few	TGTGCCAGCGACCTGGGGGGATCGGAGACCCAGTACTTC	CASDLGGSETQYF
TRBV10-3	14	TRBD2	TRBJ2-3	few	TGTGCCATCGCAACGCGGGGGAGCACAGATACGCAGTATTTT	CAIATRGSTDTQYF
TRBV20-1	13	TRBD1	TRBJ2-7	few	TGCAGTGCTAGTGGTGACAGGGGTTACGAGCAGTACTTC	CSASGDRGYEQYF
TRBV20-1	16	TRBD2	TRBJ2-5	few	TGCAGTGCTAGAGGAGGACTAGCGCGGGGCCGAGAGACCCAGTACTTC	CSARGGLARGRETQYF
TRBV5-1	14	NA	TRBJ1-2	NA	TGCGCCAGCAGCTTGCAGGCCGCTAACTATGGCTACACCTTC	CASSLQAANYGYTF
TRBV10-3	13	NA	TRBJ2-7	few	TGTGCCATCAGTGACCCCCCGTCGCGGGAGCAGTACTTC	CAISDPPSREQYF
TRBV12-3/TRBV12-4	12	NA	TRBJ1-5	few	TGTGCCAGCAGTCCCTCCAGGGCCCTCCAGCATTTT	CASSPSRALQHF
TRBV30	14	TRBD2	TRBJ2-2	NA	TGTGCCTGGAGACTAGCGGGAGCTATAGGGGAGCTGTTTTTT	CAWRLAGAIGELFF
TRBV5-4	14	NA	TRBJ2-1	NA	TGTGCCAGCAGCCGGGACCGAAACGGTACTGAGCAGTTCTTC	CASSRDRNGTEQFF
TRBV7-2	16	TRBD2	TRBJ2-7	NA	TGTGCCAGCAGCTTGTCCGGGACTAGCGACTCCTACGAGCAGTACTTC	CASSLSGTSDSYEQYF
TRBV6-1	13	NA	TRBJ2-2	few	TGTGCCAGCAGTGAAGCTTATTCCGGGGAGCTGTTTTTT	CASSEAYSGELFF
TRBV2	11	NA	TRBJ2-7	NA	TGTGCCAGCAGTGGCTTGTCCGAGCAGTACTTC	CASSGLSEQYF
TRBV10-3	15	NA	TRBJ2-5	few	TGTGCCATCAGTGAGGGACCGGGACTGAAAGAGACCCAGTACTTC	CAISEGPGLKETQYF
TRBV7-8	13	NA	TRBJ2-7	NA	TGTGCCAGCAGCTTCCCAGGGAAGTACGAGCAGTACTTC	CASSFPGKYEQYF
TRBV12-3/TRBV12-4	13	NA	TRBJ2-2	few	TGTGCCAGCACCCCAGTGAACACCGGGGAGCTGTTTTTT	CASTPVNTGELFF
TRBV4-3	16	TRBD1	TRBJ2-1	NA	TGCGCCAGCAGCCAAGAATACCGGGACAGGGTCAATGAGCAGTTCTTC	CASSQEYRDRVNEQFF
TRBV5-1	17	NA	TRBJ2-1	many	TGCGCCAGCAGCTTGGTAGTCGTCAGGGGTGTTGGCAATGAGCAGTTCTTC	CASSLVVVRGVGNEQFF
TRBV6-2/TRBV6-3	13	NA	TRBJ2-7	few	TGTGCCAGCAGTTACTCATGGGGGTACGAGCAGTACTTC	CASSYSWGYEQYF
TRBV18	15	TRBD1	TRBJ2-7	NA	TGTGCCAGCTCCCTAATGGCAGGACAGGTGGACGAGCAGTACTTC	CASSLMAGQVDEQYF
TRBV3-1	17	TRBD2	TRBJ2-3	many	TGTGCCAGCTCCTTTGGGACTAGCGGGGTTGAGGCGGATACGCAGTATTTT	CASSFGTSGVEADTQYF
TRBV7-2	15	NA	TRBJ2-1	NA	TGTGCCAGCAGCCGCACCGGTGGGCGTTACAATGAGCAGTTCTTC	CASSRTGGRYNEQFF
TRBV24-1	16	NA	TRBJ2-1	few	TGTGCCACCAGCGGTCAGGCAGGGAGCTTTGGAAATGAGCAGTTCTTC	CATSGQAGSFGNEQFF
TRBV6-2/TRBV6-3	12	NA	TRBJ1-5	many	TGTGCCAGCAGTTACGGCAATCAGCCCCAGCATTTT	CASSYGNQPQHF
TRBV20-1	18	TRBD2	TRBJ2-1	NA	TGCAGTGCCAGACCGGTACTAGCGGGGGTGGGTTCCTACAATGAGCAGTTCTTC	CSARPVLAGVGSYNEQFF